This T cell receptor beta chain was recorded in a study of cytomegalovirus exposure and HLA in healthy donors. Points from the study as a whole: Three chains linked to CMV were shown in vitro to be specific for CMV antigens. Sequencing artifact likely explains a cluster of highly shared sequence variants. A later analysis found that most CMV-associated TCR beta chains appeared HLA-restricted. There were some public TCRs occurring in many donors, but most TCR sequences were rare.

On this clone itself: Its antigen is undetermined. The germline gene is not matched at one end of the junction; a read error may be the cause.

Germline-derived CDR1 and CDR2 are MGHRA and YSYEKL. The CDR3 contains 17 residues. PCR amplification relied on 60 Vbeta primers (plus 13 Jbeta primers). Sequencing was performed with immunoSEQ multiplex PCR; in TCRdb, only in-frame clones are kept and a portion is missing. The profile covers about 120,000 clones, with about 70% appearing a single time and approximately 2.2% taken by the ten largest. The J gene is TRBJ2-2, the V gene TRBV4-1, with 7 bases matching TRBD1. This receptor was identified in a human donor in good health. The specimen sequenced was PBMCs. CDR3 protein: CASGQGPRQGNTGELFF. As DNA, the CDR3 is TGCGCCAGCGGCCAAGGTCCGCGACAGGGGAACACCGGGGAGCTGTTTTTT.